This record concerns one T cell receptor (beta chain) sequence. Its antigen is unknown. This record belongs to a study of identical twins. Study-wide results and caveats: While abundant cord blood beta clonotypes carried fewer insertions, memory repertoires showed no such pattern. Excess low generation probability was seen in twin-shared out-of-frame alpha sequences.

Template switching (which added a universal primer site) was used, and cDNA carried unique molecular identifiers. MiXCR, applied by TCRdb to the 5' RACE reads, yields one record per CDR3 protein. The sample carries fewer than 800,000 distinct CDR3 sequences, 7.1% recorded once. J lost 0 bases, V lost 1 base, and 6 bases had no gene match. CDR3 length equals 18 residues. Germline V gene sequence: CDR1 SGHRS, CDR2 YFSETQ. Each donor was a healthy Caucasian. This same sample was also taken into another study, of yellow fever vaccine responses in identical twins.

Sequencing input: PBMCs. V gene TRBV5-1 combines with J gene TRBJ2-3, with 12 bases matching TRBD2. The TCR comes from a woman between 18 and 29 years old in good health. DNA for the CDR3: TGCGCCAGCAGCTTGCGGCCTAGCGGGGGGGCTAGCACAGATACGCAGTATTTT. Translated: CASSLRPSGGASTDTQYF. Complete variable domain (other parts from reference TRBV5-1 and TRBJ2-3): KAGVTQTPRYLIKTRGQQVTLSCSPISGHRSVSWYQQTPGQGLQFLFEYFSETQRNKGNFPGRFSGRQFSNSRSEMNVSTLELGDSALYLCASSLRPSGGASTDTQYFGPGTRLTVL.